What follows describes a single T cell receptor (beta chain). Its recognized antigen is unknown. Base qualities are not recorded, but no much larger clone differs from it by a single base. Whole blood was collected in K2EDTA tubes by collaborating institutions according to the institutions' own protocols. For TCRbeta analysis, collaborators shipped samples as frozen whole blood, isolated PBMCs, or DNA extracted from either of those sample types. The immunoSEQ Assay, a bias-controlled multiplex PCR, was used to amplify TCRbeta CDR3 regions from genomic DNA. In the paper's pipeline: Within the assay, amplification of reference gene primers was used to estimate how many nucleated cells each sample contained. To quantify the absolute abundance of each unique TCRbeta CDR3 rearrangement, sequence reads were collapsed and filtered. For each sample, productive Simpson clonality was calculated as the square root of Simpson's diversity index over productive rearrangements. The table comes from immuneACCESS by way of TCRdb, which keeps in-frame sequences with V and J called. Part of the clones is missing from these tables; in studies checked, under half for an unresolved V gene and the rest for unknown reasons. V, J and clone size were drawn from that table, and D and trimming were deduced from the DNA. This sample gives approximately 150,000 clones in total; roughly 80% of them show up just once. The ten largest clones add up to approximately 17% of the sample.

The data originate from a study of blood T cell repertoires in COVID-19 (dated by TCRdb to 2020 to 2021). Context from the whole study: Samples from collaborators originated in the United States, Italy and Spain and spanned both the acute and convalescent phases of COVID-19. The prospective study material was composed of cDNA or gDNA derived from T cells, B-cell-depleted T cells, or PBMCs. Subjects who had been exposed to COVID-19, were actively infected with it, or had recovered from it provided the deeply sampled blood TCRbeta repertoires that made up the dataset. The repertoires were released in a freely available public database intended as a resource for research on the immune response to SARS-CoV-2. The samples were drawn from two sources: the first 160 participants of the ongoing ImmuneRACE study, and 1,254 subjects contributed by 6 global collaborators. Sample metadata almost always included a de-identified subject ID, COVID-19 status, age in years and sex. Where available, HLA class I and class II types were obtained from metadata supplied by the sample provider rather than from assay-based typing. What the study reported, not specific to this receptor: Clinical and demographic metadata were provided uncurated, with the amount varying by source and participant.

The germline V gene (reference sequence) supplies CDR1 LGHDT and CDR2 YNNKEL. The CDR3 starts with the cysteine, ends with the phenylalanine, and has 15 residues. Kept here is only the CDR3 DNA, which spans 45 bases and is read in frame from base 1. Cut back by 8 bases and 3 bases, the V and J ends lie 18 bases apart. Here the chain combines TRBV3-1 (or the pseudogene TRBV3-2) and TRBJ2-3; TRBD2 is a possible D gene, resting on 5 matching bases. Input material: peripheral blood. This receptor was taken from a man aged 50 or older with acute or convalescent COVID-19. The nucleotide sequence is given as TGTGCCAGCGAGGGCGGGCCAGCCGGTACAGATACGCAGTATTTT. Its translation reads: CASEGGPAGTDTQYF.